The 27 T cell receptor beta chains below come from one sample, sequenced in a study of T cell responses to AZD1222 COVID-19 vaccine. Here immunoSEQ multiplex PCR was the method, and the copy in TCRdb shows in-frame clones only, minus some. The sample carries some 120,000 clones, 88% recorded once. The sequencing used peripheral blood, collected on day 0 of AZD1222 vaccination. Receptors originate from an adult in good health.

This clone was seen just once. This chain links TRBV24-1 with TRBJ2-1; D uncertain. Germline V gene sequence: CDR1 KGHDR, CDR2 SFDVKD. V was cut by 2 bases and J by 5 bases, with 6 bases left in between. The CDR3 length is 13 residues. CDR3 amino acids: CATSDSNNNEQFF. The CDR3 DNA follows: TGTGCCACCAGTGATTCAAACAACAATGAGCAGTTCTTC.

Comments on this clone: Other DNA sequences from this sample encode an identical CDR3 as well. The chain employs TRBV24-1 and TRBJ2-1; maybe TRBD2 (6 bases). Trimming shortened V by 1 base and J by 0 bases, and 9 bases separated the two germline ends. CDR3 size: 16 residues. Germline CDR1 KGHDR, CDR2 SFDVKD. The CDR3: CATSDFPGSSYNEQFF. DNA for the CDR3: TGTGCCACCAGTGATTTCCCCGGGAGCTCCTACAATGAGCAGTTCTTC.

The CDR3 loop reads CASSGLTAPRNTEAFF. CDR3 DNA: TGTGCCAGTAGTGGGCTCACAGCCCCACGGAACACTGAAGCTTTCTTT. J is TRBJ1-1 and V is TRBV19; D is undetermined. Germline assignment: CDR1 LNHDA and CDR2 SQIVND (reference sequence). The ends were cut back, 5 bases at V and 1 base at J, with 17 bases in the middle. The CDR3 has 16 amino acids.

The rearrangement uses TRBV7-9 and TRBJ1-5, with TRBD1 matching 12 bases. Losses at the gene ends were 5 bases for V and 0 bases for J; bases not matched to a gene: 11. This CDR3 contains 19 residues. Germline V gene sequence: CDR1 SEHNR, CDR2 FQNEAQ (reference sequence). The CDR3 sequence is CASSQGQGAPRDSNQPQHF. The CDR3 DNA sequence: TGTGCCAGCAGCCAGGGACAGGGGGCTCCCCGGGATAGCAATCAGCCCCAGCATTTT.

The chain is built from TRBV3-1 (or the pseudogene TRBV3-2) and TRBJ1-1, with D hard to call. Germline loops: CDR1 LGHDT, CDR2 YNNKEL (reference sequence). This CDR3 is 14 amino acids long. V was clipped by 1 base and J by 1 base, with 7 bases between them. CDR3 region: CASSQGPRNTEAFF. DNA for the CDR3: TGTGCCAGCAGCCAAGGACCCAGGAACACTGAAGCTTTCTTT.

The chain combines TRBV6-5 with TRBJ2-7, with 8 bases identical to TRBD1. With V trimmed by 5 bases and J by 1 base, 7 bases remained unmatched. In germline, CDR1 is MNHEY, CDR2 SVGAGI. The CDR3 loop spans 15 amino acids. The DNA of the CDR3 is TGTGCCAGCAGTCCGACAGGGGCTCAGTCCTACGAGCAGTACTTC. Amino acids: CASSPTGAQSYEQYF.

This chain links TRBV21-1 with TRBJ1-5; the table calls TRBD1, which could not be checked here. TRBV21-1 corresponds to a pseudogene. This CDR3 comprises 18 residues. The CDR3 DNA is TGTGCCAGCAGCCCCCGGAGAGGTGGGACAGGGTACAATCAGCCCCAGCATTTT. It yields the protein CASSPRRGGTGYNQPQHF.

This clone was detected a few times. The chain couples TRBV7-9 to TRBJ2-7, with TRBD2 matching 8 bases. Trimming removed 4 bases from V and 3 bases from J; junction bases left unmatched: 8. The CDR3 is 15 residues long. Per the germline V gene, CDR1 is SEHNR and CDR2 is FQNEAQ (reference sequence). CDR3 in DNA: TGTGCCAGCAGCTCTAGTAGGACTAGCAACTACGAGCAGTACTTC. Translated: CASSSSRTSNYEQYF. Based on the CDR3 plus reference TRBV7-9 and TRBJ2-7, the full variable domain is DTGVSQNPRHKITKRGQNVTFRCDPISEHNRLYWYRQTLGQGPEFLTYFQNEAQLEKSRLLSDRFSAERPKGSFSTLEIQRTEQGDSAMYLCASSSSRTSNYEQYFGPGTRLTVT.

The chain has TRBV9 and TRBJ1-1, with TRBD1 as a possible D gene (6 bases). The germline gives CDR1 SGDLS, CDR2 YYNGEE. V shed 4 bases and J shed 0 bases, with 10 bases lying between them. The CDR3 spans 14 residues. The CDR3 DNA is TGTGCCAGCAGCCGGGGGCGGGTGAACACTGAAGCTTTCTTT. This sequence encodes CASSRGRVNTEAFF.

The J gene is TRBJ1-4, the V gene TRBV7-9, with 9 bases matching TRBD1. The germline V gene has CDR1 SEHNR and CDR2 FQNEAQ (reference sequence). The CDR3 totals 15 residues. J was trimmed by 7 bases and V by 6 bases; bases with no gene match: 9. Here the CDR3 reads CASRLQGARSEKLFF. In DNA, the CDR3 is TGTGCCAGCAGGTTACAGGGGGCGCGGTCTGAAAAACTGTTTTTT. Full variable domain (remainder filled in from reference TRBV7-9 and TRBJ1-4): DTGVSQNPRHKITKRGQNVTFRCDPISEHNRLYWYRQTLGQGPEFLTYFQNEAQLEKSRLLSDRFSAERPKGSFSTLEIQRTEQGDSAMYLCASRLQGARSEKLFFGSGTQLSVL.

This chain joins TRBV2 and TRBJ2-2, with D tentatively TRBD2 (5 bases). Germline CDR1 is SNHLY and CDR2 is FYNNEI. The length of the CDR3 is 12 residues. Between the trimmed V and J ends, which lost 6 bases and 5 bases, there was a span of 7 bases. CDR3 protein: CASRRETGELFF. CDR3 bases: TGTGCCAGCAGACGGGAAACCGGGGAGCTGTTTTTT.

The chain links TRBV7-9 to TRBJ2-7; the match to TRBD1 covers 9 bases. V dropped 5 bases and J dropped 4; count of bases not matched to a gene: 3. The CDR3 contains 13 residues. Germline CDR1 is SEHNR and CDR2 is FQNEAQ (reference sequence). CDR3 sequence (DNA): TGTGCCAGCAGCGGGACAGGGATGTACGAGCAGTACTTC. Residues: CASSGTGMYEQYF.

This rearrangement joins TRBV2 to TRBJ2-5, with D possibly matching TRBD1 (6 bases). Per germline, CDR1 SNHLY and CDR2 FYNNEI. The CDR3 runs 14 residues. V lost 10 bases to trimming and J lost 1 base, with 16 bases between them. This CDR3 reads CATRMTRGQETQYF. The CDR3, as DNA: TGTGCCACCCGTATGACCAGGGGCCAAGAGACCCAGTACTTC.

A single count supports this clone. The chain is built from TRBV4-1 and TRBJ2-3, with TRBD2 as a possible D gene (5 bases). The V and J ends lost 0 bases and 1 base respectively, with 14 bases between them. CDR1 is MGHRA and CDR2 is YSYEKL in the germline V gene. CDR3 length: 17 amino acids. CDR3 coding DNA: TGCGCCAGCAGCCAAGACCACGGACTGGTGCGCACAGATACGCAGTATTTT. This encodes CASSQDHGLVRTDTQYF.

The V and J genes are TRBV5-1 and TRBJ1-4; 9 bases map to TRBD1. The CDR3 runs 15 residues. The junction had 5 bases not matched to a gene; V was cut back by 1 base and J by 7 bases. Germline CDR1 reads SGHRS; CDR2 reads YFSETQ. CDR3 region: CASSLWDREGEKLFF. CDR3 nucleotides: TGCGCCAGCAGCTTGTGGGACAGGGAAGGTGAAAAACTGTTTTTT.

The chain has TRBV7-9 and TRBJ2-5; D may be TRBD1 or TRBD2 (5 bases each). The V gene's germline CDR1 is SEHNR and CDR2 FQNEAQ (reference sequence). This CDR3 comprises 14 residues. V gave up 0 bases and J gave up 5 bases, with 10 bases separating them. The chain's CDR3 is CASSLAGPRETQYF. CDR3 in DNA: TGTGCCAGCAGCTTAGCGGGACCGCGGGAGACCCAGTACTTC.

The genes are TRBV5-1 and TRBJ2-7; 11 bases are a match to TRBD2. Unmatched junction bases numbered 3, after V lost 4 bases and J lost 3 bases. The CDR3 length is 14 residues. In germline, CDR1 is SGHRS, CDR2 YFSETQ. CDR3 protein: CASSLGTSGYEQYF. In DNA form, the CDR3 reads TGCGCCAGCAGCCTCGGGACTAGCGGCTACGAGCAGTACTTC.

This clone was seen a handful of times. The CDR3 is CAWSRREVGSYNEQFF. The CDR3 coding sequence is TGTGCCTGGAGTCGACGGGAGGTGGGCTCCTACAATGAGCAGTTCTTC. The chain employs TRBV30 and TRBJ2-1; 7 bases align to TRBD2. Germline CDR1 GTSNPN, CDR2 SVGIG (reference sequence). The CDR3 loop spans 16 amino acids. V shed 2 bases, J shed 0 bases, and the junction held 7 bases outside the gene matches.

CDR3 nucleotide sequence: TGCGCCAGCAGCCAAGAAGCGGACAGGGAAAATTCACCCCTCCACTTT. Its translation: CASSQEADRENSPLHF. V usage is TRBV4-3 and J usage is TRBJ1-6, with 8 bases identical to TRBD1. J lost 7 bases, V lost 0 bases, and 5 bases had no gene match. Germline V gene sequence: CDR1 LGHNA, CDR2 YSLEER. The CDR3 sequence is 16 residues long.

This rearrangement joins TRBV10-3 to TRBJ2-6; D is unclear. Trimming pared 2 bases from V and 0 bases from J, leaving 2 bases between. Germline CDR1 ENHRY, CDR2 SYGVKD. There are 14 residues in the CDR3. CDR3: CAISESSGANVLTF. In nucleotides, the CDR3 is TGTGCCATCAGTGAGAGCTCTGGGGCCAACGTCCTGACTTTC.

V and J are TRBV28 and TRBJ2-2, with TRBD1 identical over 7 bases. Germline V CDR1 and CDR2: MDHEN, SYDVKM. Germline trimming cut 5 bases from V and 1 base from J; bases unmatched to any gene: 4. The CDR3 consists of 15 residues. This CDR3 reads CASSLGTENTGELFF. In DNA, the CDR3 is TGTGCCAGCAGTCTTGGGACAGAGAACACCGGGGAGCTGTTTTTT.

The chain couples TRBV18 to TRBJ1-6, with D possibly being TRBD1 (6 bases). This CDR3 region has 13 residues. CDR1 is KGHSH, CDR2 LQKENI, per germline. Trimming shortened V by 6 bases and J by 5 bases, and 8 bases separated the two germline ends. The CDR3 coding sequence is TGTGCCAGCTCCGGGGGGCATAATTCACCCCTCCACTTT. It codes for CASSGGHNSPLHF. The full variable domain, in which reference TRBV18 and TRBJ1-6 provide the parts outside the CDR3, is NAGVMQNPRHLVRRRGQEARLRCSPMKGHSHVYWYRQLPEEGLKFMVYLQKENIIDESGMPKERFSAEFPKEGPSILRIQQVVRGDSAAYFCASSGGHNSPLHFGNGTRLTVT.

The J gene is TRBJ2-1, the V gene TRBV7-6, with D hard to call. Per germline, CDR1 SGHVS and CDR2 FNYEAQ. The V end lost 8 bases, the J end lost 5 bases, and 7 bases lay between the germline ends. The CDR3 loop spans 11 amino acids. The CDR3, as DNA: TGTGCCAGCGGCGGCAACAATGAGCAGTTCTTC. Encoded protein: CASGGNNEQFF. The variable domain in full, with the rest retrieved from reference TRBV7-6 and TRBJ2-1, is GAGVSQSPRYKVTKRGQDVALRCDPISGHVSLYWYRQALGQGPEFLTYFNYEAQQDKSGLPNDRFSAERPEGSISTLTIQRTEQRDSAMYRCASGGNNEQFFGPGTRLTVL.

The chain links TRBV7-2 to TRBJ2-7, with D maybe TRBD1 (6 bases). The length of the CDR3 is 14 residues. V lost 3 bases, J lost 2 bases, and 11 bases lay in between. Germline CDR1 reads SGHTA; CDR2 reads FQGNSA. For the CDR3, the DNA is TGTGCCAGCAGCTTCCTGGACAGCGCCTACGAGCAGTACTTC. This gives the protein CASSFLDSAYEQYF.

This clone was found once. The V and J genes are TRBV6-2 or TRBV6-3 and TRBJ2-7, with 7 bases identical to TRBD1. V gave up 2 bases and J gave up 0 bases; unmatched junction bases: 10. CDR1 and CDR2 (germline): MNHEY, SVGEGT. The CDR3 consists of 17 residues. The DNA of the CDR3 is TGTGCCAGCAGTTACCGTTCCTTACGGGACAGCTCCTACGAGCAGTACTTC. As protein: CASSYRSLRDSSYEQYF.

The chain couples TRBV4-1 to TRBJ2-7; possible D gene TRBD2, 6 bases. CDR3 length: 21 amino acids. Trimming cost V 1 base and J 5 bases, with 33 bases left between them. Germline V gene sequence: CDR1 MGHRA, CDR2 YSYEKL. The CDR3 sequence is CASSQARVAAEKTPRPNEQYF. As DNA, the CDR3 is TGCGCCAGCAGCCAAGCTCGGGTAGCGGCTGAAAAAACCCCGAGGCCCAACGAGCAGTACTTC.

The rearrangement joins TRBV7-9 to TRBJ1-2; 7 nucleotides agree with TRBD1. This CDR3 has 16 residues. Germline CDR1 reads SEHNR; CDR2 reads FQNEAQ (reference sequence). V was clipped by 5 bases and J by 0 bases; unmatched bases: 9. The CDR3 coding sequence is TGTGCCAGCAGCCGAGCTGGACAGGCAGCTAACTATGGCTACACCTTC. This gives the protein CASSRAGQAANYGYTF. Drawing the rest from reference TRBV7-9 and TRBJ1-2, the complete variable domain is DTGVSQNPRHKITKRGQNVTFRCDPISEHNRLYWYRQTLGQGPEFLTYFQNEAQLEKSRLLSDRFSAERPKGSFSTLEIQRTEQGDSAMYLCASSRAGQAANYGYTFGSGTRLTVV.